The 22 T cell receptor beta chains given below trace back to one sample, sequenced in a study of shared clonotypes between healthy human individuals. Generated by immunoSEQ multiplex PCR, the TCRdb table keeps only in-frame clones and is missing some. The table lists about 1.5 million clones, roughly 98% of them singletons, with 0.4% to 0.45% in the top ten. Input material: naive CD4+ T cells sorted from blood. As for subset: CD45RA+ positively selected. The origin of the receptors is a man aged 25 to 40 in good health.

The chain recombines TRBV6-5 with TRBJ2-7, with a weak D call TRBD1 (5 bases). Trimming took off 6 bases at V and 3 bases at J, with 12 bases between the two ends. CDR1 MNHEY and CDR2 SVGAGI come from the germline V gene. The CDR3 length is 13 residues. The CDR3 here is CASSGHNNYEQYF. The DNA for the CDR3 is TGTGCCAGCAGCGGACATAATAACTACGAGCAGTACTTC.

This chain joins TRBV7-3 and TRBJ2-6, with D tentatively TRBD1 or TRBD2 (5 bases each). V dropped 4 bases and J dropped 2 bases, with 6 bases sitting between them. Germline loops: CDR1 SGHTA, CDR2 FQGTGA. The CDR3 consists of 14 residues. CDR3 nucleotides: TGTGCCAGCAGCTCGGGGCCTGGGGCCAACGTCCTGACTTTC. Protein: CASSSGPGANVLTF.

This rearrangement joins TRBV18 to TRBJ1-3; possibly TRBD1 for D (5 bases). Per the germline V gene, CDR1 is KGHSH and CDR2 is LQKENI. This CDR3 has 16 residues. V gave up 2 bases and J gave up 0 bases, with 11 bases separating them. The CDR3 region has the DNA TGTGCCAGCTCACCAATGGAGACAGCCTCTGGAAACACCATATATTTT. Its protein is CASSPMETASGNTIYF.

CDR3 nucleotide sequence: TGCGCCAGCAGCTTGGAGGCATTCGGCGAGCAGTACTTC. Its translation is CASSLEAFGEQYF. V and J are TRBV5-1 and TRBJ2-7, with no clear D. The CDR3 contains 13 residues. V shed 0 bases and J shed 6 bases, with 10 bases lying between them. CDR1 and CDR2 (germline): SGHRS, YFSETQ.

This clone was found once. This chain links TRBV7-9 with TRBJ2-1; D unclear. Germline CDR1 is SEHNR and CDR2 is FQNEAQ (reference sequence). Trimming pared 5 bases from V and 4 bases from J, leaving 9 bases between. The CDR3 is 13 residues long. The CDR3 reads CASSHNVYNEQFF. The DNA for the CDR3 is TGTGCCAGCAGCCACAACGTTTACAATGAGCAGTTCTTC.

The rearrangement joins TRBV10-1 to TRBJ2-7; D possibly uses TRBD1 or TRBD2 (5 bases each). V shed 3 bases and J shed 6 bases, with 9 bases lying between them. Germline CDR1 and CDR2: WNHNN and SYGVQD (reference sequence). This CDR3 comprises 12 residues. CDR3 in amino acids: CASSDRDAEQYF. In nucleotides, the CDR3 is TGCGCCAGCAGTGACCGGGACGCCGAGCAGTACTTC.

The CDR3 here is CASSYSSVYEQYF. The DNA for the CDR3 is TGTGCCAGCAGTTACTCGTCCGTCTACGAGCAGTACTTC. The genes are TRBV6-5 and TRBJ2-7; D remains unclear. Germline CDR1 reads MNHEY; CDR2 reads SVGAGI. This CDR3 has 13 residues. Trimming left V 0 bases short and J 3 bases short, with 6 bases between.

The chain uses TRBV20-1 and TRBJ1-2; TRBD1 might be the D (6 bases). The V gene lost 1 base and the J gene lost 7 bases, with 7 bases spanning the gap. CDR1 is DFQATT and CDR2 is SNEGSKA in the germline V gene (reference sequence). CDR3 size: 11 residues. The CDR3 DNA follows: TGCAGTGCTAGAGGGACAGTTGGCTACACCTTC. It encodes CSARGTVGYTF.

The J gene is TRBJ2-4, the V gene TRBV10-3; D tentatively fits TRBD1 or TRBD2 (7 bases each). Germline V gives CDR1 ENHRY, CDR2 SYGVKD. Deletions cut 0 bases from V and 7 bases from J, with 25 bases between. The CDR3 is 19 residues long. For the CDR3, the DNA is TGTGCCATCAGTGAGTCGGAGGGAGGGGGCGCGAGGGATGGGAACATTCAGTACTTC. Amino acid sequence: CAISESEGGGARDGNIQYF.

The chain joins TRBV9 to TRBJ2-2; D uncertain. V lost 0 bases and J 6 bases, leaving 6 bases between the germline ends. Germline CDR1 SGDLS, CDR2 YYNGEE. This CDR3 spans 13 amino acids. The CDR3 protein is CASSVDPSGELFF. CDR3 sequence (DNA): TGTGCCAGCAGCGTAGACCCTTCCGGGGAGCTGTTTTTT.

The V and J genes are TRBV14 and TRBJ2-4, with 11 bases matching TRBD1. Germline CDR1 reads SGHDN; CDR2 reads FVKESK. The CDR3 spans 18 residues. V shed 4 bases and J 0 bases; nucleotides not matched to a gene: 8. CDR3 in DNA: TGTGCCAGCAGCCCAGGGGGACAGGGGGAAGTAGCCAAAAACATTCAGTACTTC. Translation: CASSPGGQGEVAKNIQYF.

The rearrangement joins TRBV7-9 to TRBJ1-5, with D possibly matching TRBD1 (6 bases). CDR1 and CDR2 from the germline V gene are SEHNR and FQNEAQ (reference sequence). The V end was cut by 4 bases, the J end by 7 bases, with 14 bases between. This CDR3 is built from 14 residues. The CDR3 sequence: CASSSPRTVQPQHF. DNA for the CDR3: TGTGCCAGCAGCTCCCCCCGGACAGTCCAGCCCCAGCATTTT.

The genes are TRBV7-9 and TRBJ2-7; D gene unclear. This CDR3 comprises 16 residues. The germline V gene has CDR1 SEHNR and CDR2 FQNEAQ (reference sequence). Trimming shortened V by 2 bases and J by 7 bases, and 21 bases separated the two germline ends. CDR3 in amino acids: CASSLSPGGGWEEQYF. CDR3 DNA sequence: TGTGCCAGCAGCTTAAGCCCCGGTGGCGGATGGGAAGAGCAGTACTTC.

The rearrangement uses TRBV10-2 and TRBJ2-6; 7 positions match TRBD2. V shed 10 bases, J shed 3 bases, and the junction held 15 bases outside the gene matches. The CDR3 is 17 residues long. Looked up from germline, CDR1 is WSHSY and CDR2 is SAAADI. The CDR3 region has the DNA TGCGCCACCACAAAGGGGAGGGCCCCTAATGGGGCCAACGTCCTGACTTTC. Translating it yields CATTKGRAPNGANVLTF.

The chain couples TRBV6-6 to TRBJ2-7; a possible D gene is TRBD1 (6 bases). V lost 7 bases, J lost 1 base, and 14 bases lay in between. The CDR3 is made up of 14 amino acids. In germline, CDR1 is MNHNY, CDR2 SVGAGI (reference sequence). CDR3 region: CASTADGTSYEQYF. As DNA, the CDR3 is TGTGCCAGCACCGCCGATGGGACATCCTACGAGCAGTACTTC.

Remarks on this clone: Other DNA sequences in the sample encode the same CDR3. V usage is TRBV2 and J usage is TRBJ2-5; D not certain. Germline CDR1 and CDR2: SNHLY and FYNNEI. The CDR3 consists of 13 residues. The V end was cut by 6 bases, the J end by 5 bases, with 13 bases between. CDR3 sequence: CASSGESGETQYF. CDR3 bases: TGTGCCAGCAGCGGTGAAAGTGGGGAGACCCAGTACTTC.

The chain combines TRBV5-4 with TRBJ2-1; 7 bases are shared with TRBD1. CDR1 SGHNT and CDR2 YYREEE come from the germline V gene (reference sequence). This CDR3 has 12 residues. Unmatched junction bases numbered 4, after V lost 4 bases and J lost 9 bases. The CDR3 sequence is CASSTTGFEQFF. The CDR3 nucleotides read TGTGCCAGCAGCACGACAGGGTTTGAGCAGTTCTTC.

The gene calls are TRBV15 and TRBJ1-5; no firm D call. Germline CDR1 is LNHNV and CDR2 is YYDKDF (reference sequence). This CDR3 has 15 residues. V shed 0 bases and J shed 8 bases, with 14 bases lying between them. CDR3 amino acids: CATSREVGRDEPQHF. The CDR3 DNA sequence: TGTGCCACCAGCAGAGAGGTAGGGAGGGATGAGCCCCAGCATTTT.

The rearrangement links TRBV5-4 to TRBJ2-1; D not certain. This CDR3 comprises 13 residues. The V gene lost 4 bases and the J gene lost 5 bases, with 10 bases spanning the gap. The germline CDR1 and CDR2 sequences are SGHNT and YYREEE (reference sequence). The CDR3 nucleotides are TGTGCCAGCAGCCCGAGACACAACAATGAGCAGTTCTTC. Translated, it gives CASSPRHNNEQFF.

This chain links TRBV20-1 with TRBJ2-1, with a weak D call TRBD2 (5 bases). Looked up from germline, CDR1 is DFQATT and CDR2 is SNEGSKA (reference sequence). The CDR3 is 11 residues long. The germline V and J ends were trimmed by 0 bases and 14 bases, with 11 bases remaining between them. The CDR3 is CSAREIALEFF. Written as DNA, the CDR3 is TGCAGTGCTAGAGAGATAGCGCTTGAGTTCTTC.

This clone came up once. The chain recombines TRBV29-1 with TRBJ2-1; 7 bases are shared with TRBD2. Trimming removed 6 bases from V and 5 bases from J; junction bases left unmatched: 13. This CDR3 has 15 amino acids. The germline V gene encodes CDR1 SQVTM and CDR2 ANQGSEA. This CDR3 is CSVDFPGLRNNEQFF. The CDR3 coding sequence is TGCAGCGTGGATTTTCCGGGACTACGGAACAATGAGCAGTTCTTC.

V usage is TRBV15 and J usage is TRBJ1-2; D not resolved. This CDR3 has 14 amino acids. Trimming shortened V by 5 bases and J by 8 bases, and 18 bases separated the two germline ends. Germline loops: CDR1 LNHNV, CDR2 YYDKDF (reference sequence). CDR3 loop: CATSGPTGGWGYTF. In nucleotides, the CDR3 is TGTGCCACCAGCGGGCCCACTGGAGGATGGGGCTACACCTTC.